This T cell receptor (beta chain) was retrieved from a study of blood T cell repertoires in COVID-19. V dropped 6 bases and J dropped 0; count of bases not matched to a gene: 1. Looked up from germline, CDR1 is SQVTM and CDR2 is ANQGSEA. The CDR3 is 13 residues long. Assay: immunoSEQ multiplex PCR; the TCRdb copy retains only in-frame clones and omits some. The data show about 310,000 clones, with around 90% seen just once and 2.5% to 3.5% held by the top ten. In the case of this clone: Distinct nucleotide sequences in the sample also encode this CDR3.

This clonotype was sampled from a woman in her 30s with COVID-19, enrolled during active disease. Sequencing was performed on peripheral blood. The chain has TRBV29-1 and TRBJ1-2, with 10 nucleotides matching TRBD1. CDR3 nucleotides: TGCAGCGTGGGGACAGGGGCTAACTATGGCTACACCTTC. Its translation: CSVGTGANYGYTF.